This TCR beta chain was sequenced in a study of T cell changes during pregnancy in multiple sclerosis. The method was immunoSEQ multiplex PCR; TCRdb's version includes in-frame clones alone and lacks a portion of them. The repertoire has roughly 70,000 clones, 85% to 95% of them found once; the top ten carry about 2.5%. The TCR sequence derives from a female donor with multiple sclerosis, enrolled in a pregnancy study. The specimen was peripheral blood, collected before pregnancy.

This CDR3 reads CASSLGPETQYF. DNA for the CDR3: TGTGCCAGCAGCTTAGGCCCCGAGACCCAGTACTTC. V gene TRBV7-3 combines with J gene TRBJ2-5; no clear D gene. CDR1 is SGHTA and CDR2 is FQGTGA in the germline V gene. This CDR3 has 12 amino acids. V was trimmed by 2 bases and J by 5 bases, leaving 6 bases between them.